The 11 T cell receptor beta chains below all came from one sample that was sequenced in a study of cytomegalovirus exposure and HLA in healthy donors. Researchers ran the PCR with 60 Vbeta and 13 Jbeta primers. Measured with immunoSEQ multiplex PCR; TCRdb has only the in-frame clones, and not every one. The table has roughly 140,000 clones, 82% seen once. Sequencing was done on a sample of PBMCs. The receptors originated from a male donor in good health and CMV-seronegative.

This chain joins TRBV2 and TRBJ1-2; TRBD1 might be the D (5 bases). Trimming stripped 7 bases from V and 8 bases from J, with 17 bases between. The CDR3 spans 13 residues. CDR1 SNHLY and CDR2 FYNNEI come from the germline V gene. The chain's CDR3 is CASTQGGLGGYTF. The CDR3 coding sequence is TGTGCCAGCACCCAGGGAGGCCTCGGGGGCTACACCTTC.

The sample holds a few counts of this clone. The rearrangement links TRBV9 to TRBJ2-5, with 9 bases fitting TRBD1. The CDR3 consists of 16 residues. Germline CDR1 SGDLS, CDR2 YYNGEE. The J segment lost 4 bases and the V segment lost 4 bases, leaving 11 bases of the junction unmatched. CDR3 residues: CASSFRTGDVGETQYF. CDR3 nucleotides: TGTGCCAGCAGCTTCCGGACAGGGGATGTAGGAGAGACCCAGTACTTC.

The genes are TRBV19 and TRBJ1-1, with D maybe TRBD1 (6 bases). The CDR3 runs 14 residues. The ends were cut back, 5 bases at V and 6 bases at J, with 16 bases in the middle. Germline CDR1 reads LNHDA; CDR2 reads SQIVND (reference sequence). The DNA of the CDR3 is TGTGCCAGTAGTTCCGGGGGGGCCGGGCCTGAAGCTTTCTTT. Amino acid sequence: CASSSGGAGPEAFF.

The chain has TRBV2 and TRBJ2-4; 15 bases fit TRBD2. Germline CDR1 SNHLY, CDR2 FYNNEI. The V segment lost 4 bases and the J segment 9 bases; nucleotides outside the gene matches: 4. CDR3 length: 15 amino acids. CDR3 loop: CASSGTSGRVGIQYF. CDR3 nucleotides: TGTGCCAGCAGTGGGACTAGCGGGAGGGTGGGCATTCAGTACTTC.

CDR3 region: CAWRPQMNTEAFF. The CDR3 DNA sequence: TGTGCCTGGAGGCCACAGATGAACACTGAAGCTTTCTTT. V is TRBV30 and J is TRBJ1-1; D is unclear. The CDR3 loop spans 13 amino acids. The V gene lost 3 bases and the J gene lost 0 bases, with 8 bases spanning the gap. Germline values: CDR1 GTSNPN, CDR2 SVGIG (reference sequence).

The chain couples TRBV13 to TRBJ1-5, with D possibly TRBD1 on 5 matching bases. This CDR3 comprises 14 residues. The V end was cut by 4 bases, the J end by 9 bases, with 16 bases between. The germline V gene encodes CDR1 PRHDT and CDR2 FYEKMQ (reference sequence). The CDR3 protein is CASSSGGPQGPQHF. The CDR3, as DNA: TGTGCCAGCAGCTCCGGGGGTCCCCAGGGGCCCCAGCATTTT.

V is TRBV10-3 and J is TRBJ2-7; 7 bases line up with TRBD1. Germline V lookup: CDR1 ENHRY, CDR2 SYGVKD. This CDR3 has 11 residues. With V trimmed by 3 bases and J by 12 bases, 5 bases remained unmatched. CDR3 coding DNA: TGTGCCATCAGTGATAAAGGGGGCCCGTACTTC. Protein product: CAISDKGGPYF.

The rearrangement links TRBV15 to TRBJ2-2; 10 positions match TRBD2. CDR1 is LNHNV and CDR2 is YYDKDF in the germline V gene (reference sequence). V dropped 6 bases and J dropped 6; count of bases not matched to a gene: 4. The CDR3 extends over 14 amino acids. In DNA form, the CDR3 reads TGTGCCACCAGGGGAGCGGGAGGGCCCGGGGAGCTGTTTTTT. As protein: CATRGAGGPGELFF.

The CDR3 loop reads CASSLGRGTEAFF. The DNA for the CDR3 is TGTGCCAGCAGCTTAGGCCGGGGCACTGAAGCTTTCTTT. V gene TRBV11-3 combines with J gene TRBJ1-1; D is ambiguous. V was clipped by 1 base and J by 4 bases, with 7 bases between them. The CDR3 is made up of 13 amino acids. Germline loops: CDR1 SGHNT, CDR2 YENEEA.

This rearrangement joins TRBV9 to TRBJ2-2; D is uncertain. Germline CDR1 SGDLS, CDR2 YYNGEE. V dropped 4 bases and J dropped 1 base, with 8 bases sitting between them. The CDR3 length is 14 residues. The CDR3 region is CASSPSRNTGELFF. The CDR3 nucleotides read TGTGCCAGCAGCCCCTCCAGGAACACCGGGGAGCTGTTTTTT.

The CDR3 nucleotides read TGCGCCAGCAGCTTGGCTGGCGGGATAGGGGGCGAGACCCAGTACTTC. Translated, it gives CASSLAGGIGGETQYF. This chain uses TRBV5-1 with TRBJ2-5; D is perhaps TRBD1 (7 bases). Germline V gene data show CDR1 as SGHRS and CDR2 as YFSETQ. There are 16 residues in the CDR3. The germline V and J ends were trimmed by 0 bases and 5 bases, with 17 bases remaining between them.